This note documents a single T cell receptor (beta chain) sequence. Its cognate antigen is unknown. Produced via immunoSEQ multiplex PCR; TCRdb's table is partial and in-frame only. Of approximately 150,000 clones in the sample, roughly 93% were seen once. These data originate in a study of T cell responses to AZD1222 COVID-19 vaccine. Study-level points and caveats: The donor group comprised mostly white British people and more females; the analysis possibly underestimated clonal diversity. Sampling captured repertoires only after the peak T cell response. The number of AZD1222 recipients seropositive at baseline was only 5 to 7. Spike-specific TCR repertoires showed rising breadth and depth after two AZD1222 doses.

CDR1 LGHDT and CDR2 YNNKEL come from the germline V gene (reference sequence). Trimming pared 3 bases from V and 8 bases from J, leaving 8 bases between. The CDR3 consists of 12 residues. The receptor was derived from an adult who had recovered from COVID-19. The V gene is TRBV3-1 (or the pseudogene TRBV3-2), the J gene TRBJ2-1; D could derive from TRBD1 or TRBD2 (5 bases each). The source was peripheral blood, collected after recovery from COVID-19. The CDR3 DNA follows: TGTGCCAGCAGCCAGAGGGGTTATGAGCAGTTCTTC. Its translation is CASSQRGYEQFF.